These 26 T cell receptor beta chains were all obtained from the same sample, sequenced in a study of OX40 agonist ivuxolimab in advanced cancers. TCRdb keeps only in-frame clones here, not all; method: immunoSEQ multiplex PCR. The data show 70,000 or so clones, around 85% seen once. Sequenced material: CD4+ or CD8+ T cells sorted from blood, taken in a trial of the OX40 agonist ivuxolimab. The receptors shown here come from an adult with an advanced solid tumor such as melanoma, head and neck, liver or kidney cancer.

The rearrangement uses TRBV7-2 and TRBJ2-2; D remains unclear. Per the germline V gene, CDR1 is SGHTA and CDR2 is FQGNSA. CDR3 length equals 14 residues. Trimming stripped 5 bases from V and 3 bases from J, with 10 bases between. DNA for the CDR3: TGTGCCAGCAGCCCCGCGTCTCACACCGGGGAGCTGTTTTTT. Residues: CASSPASHTGELFF.

CDR3 in DNA: TGTGCCAGCACCCGGGCGGGCGGTCAGCCCCAGCATTTT. Protein sequence: CASTRAGGQPQHF. The chain employs TRBV6-1 and TRBJ1-5; D gene ambiguous. The CDR3 totals 13 residues. The ends were cut back, 7 bases at V and 6 bases at J, with 13 bases in the middle. Germline V lookup: CDR1 MNHNS, CDR2 SASEGT.

The chain uses TRBV19 and TRBJ1-5; possibly TRBD1 for D (5 bases). The V end lost 6 bases, the J end lost 1 base, and 25 bases lay between the germline ends. CDR1 and CDR2 from the germline V gene are LNHDA and SQIVND (reference sequence). The CDR3 runs to 19 residues. In DNA form, the CDR3 reads TGTGCCAGTAGGGATCCCGTAGGGAAGGGGTCCACGAGCAATCAGCCCCAGCATTTT. Translated, it gives CASRDPVGKGSTSNQPQHF.

The chain combines TRBV14 with TRBJ2-1, with a possible D match to TRBD2 (5 bases). Trimming took 1 base from V and 13 from J, leaving 14 bases between them. The germline gives CDR1 SGHDN, CDR2 FVKESK. The CDR3 is 13 amino acids. The CDR3 DNA sequence: TGTGCCAGCAGCCAAGGATTGGGAGTTTCTCAGTTCTTC. Its protein product is CASSQGLGVSQFF.

The J gene is TRBJ2-2, the V gene TRBV6-6; D not certain. Germline V gene sequence: CDR1 MNHNY, CDR2 SVGAGI (reference sequence). V was clipped by 2 bases and J by 4 bases, with 11 bases between them. The CDR3 length is 15 residues. The CDR3 DNA reads as TGTGCCAGCAGTTACGCCGACACCAGCACCGGGGAGCTGTTTTTT. Its translation: CASSYADTSTGELFF.

This chain joins TRBV6-1 and TRBJ1-1; D is undetermined. CDR1 MNHNS and CDR2 SASEGT come from the germline V gene. The CDR3 runs 14 residues. V lost 6 bases to trimming and J lost 0 bases, with 11 bases between them. The CDR3: CASRRSTMNTEAFF. DNA for the CDR3: TGTGCCAGCAGGCGGTCTACCATGAACACTGAAGCTTTCTTT.

This rearrangement joins TRBV29-1 to TRBJ2-1, with TRBD2 matching 15 bases. Germline loops: CDR1 SQVTM, CDR2 ANQGSEA. V was clipped by 7 bases and J by 4 bases; unmatched bases: 5. This CDR3 spans 15 amino acids. The CDR3 bases are TGCAGCGGGACTAGCGGGGGGGCGGCGTACAATGAGCAGTTCTTC. It encodes CSGTSGGAAYNEQFF.

The rearrangement uses TRBV5-1 and TRBJ1-5; D not certain. The CDR3 length is 13 residues. Germline CDR1 is SGHRS and CDR2 is YFSETQ. Trimming pared 1 base from V and 5 bases from J, leaving 7 bases between. CDR3 loop: CASSLRGDQPQHF. CDR3 in DNA: TGCGCCAGCAGCTTGCGGGGAGATCAGCCCCAGCATTTT.

This clone was picked up a small number of times. The rearrangement uses TRBV5-4 and TRBJ1-1; TRBD1 is a possible D gene (5 bases). V shed 0 bases and J shed 4 bases, with 7 bases lying between them. Germline CDR1 reads SGHNT; CDR2 reads YYREEE (reference sequence). The CDR3 has 13 amino acids. This chain's CDR3 is CASSLGGSTEAFF. For the CDR3, the DNA is TGTGCCAGCAGCTTGGGGGGGAGCACTGAAGCTTTCTTT.

The chain is built from TRBV29-1 and TRBJ2-2; D unclear. This CDR3 is built from 12 residues. The V end was cut by 0 bases, the J end by 5 bases, with 4 bases between. CDR1 and CDR2 (germline): SQVTM, ANQGSEA. The CDR3 region has the DNA TGCAGCGTTGAAGACTCGACCGGGGAGCTGTTTTTT. The encoded protein is CSVEDSTGELFF.

V usage is TRBV7-9 and J usage is TRBJ2-7, with a tentative D call TRBD2 (5 bases). Germline CDR1 reads SEHNR; CDR2 reads FQNEAQ (reference sequence). The CDR3 covers 16 residues. Between the trimmed V and J ends, which lost 4 bases and 7 bases, there was a span of 23 bases. CDR3 residues: CASSSVLKETSGEQYF. As DNA, the CDR3 is TGTGCCAGCAGCTCCGTCCTAAAGGAGACCTCGGGGGAGCAGTACTTC. The full variable domain, with the rest looked up from reference TRBV7-9 and TRBJ2-7, is DTGVSQNPRHKITKRGQNVTFRCDPISEHNRLYWYRQTLGQGPEFLTYFQNEAQLEKSRLLSDRFSAERPKGSFSTLEIQRTEQGDSAMYLCASSSVLKETSGEQYFGPGTRLTVT.

This clone was detected once. This chain uses TRBV30 with TRBJ1-1; D is unresolved. The CDR3 is 11 residues long. Germline CDR1 and CDR2: GTSNPN and SVGIG (reference sequence). Trimming cost V 0 bases and J 5 bases, with 4 bases left between them. The CDR3 DNA reads as TGTGCCTGGAGTGTACATACTGAAGCTTTCTTT. It encodes CAWSVHTEAFF.

The V call is TRBV7-2, the J call TRBJ1-2; D uncertain. Trimming took off 0 bases at V and 8 bases at J, with 4 bases between the two ends. CDR1 is SGHTA and CDR2 is FQGNSA in the germline V gene. The CDR3 covers 11 residues. The CDR3 here is CASSLAFGYTF. CDR3 nucleotides: TGTGCCAGCAGCTTAGCGTTCGGCTACACCTTC.

The rearrangement uses TRBV6-5 and TRBJ2-2; no clear D. Trimming took off 7 bases at V and 7 bases at J, with 19 bases between the two ends. This CDR3 region has 15 residues. In germline, CDR1 is MNHEY, CDR2 SVGAGI. The CDR3 loop reads CASTKGTIHNGELFF. CDR3 nucleotides: TGTGCCAGCACCAAAGGAACAATTCACAACGGGGAGCTGTTTTTT.

The chain joins TRBV18 to TRBJ1-1; D remains ambiguous. Trimming left V 2 bases short and J 0 bases short, with 7 bases between. CDR1 and CDR2 (germline): KGHSH, LQKENI. The CDR3 has 14 residues. The CDR3 loop is CASSPSTVNTEAFF. The CDR3 DNA sequence: TGTGCCAGCTCACCAAGTACGGTGAACACTGAAGCTTTCTTT.

This sequence joins TRBV19 and TRBJ1-1; D is ambiguous. CDR1 and CDR2 (germline): LNHDA, SQIVND (reference sequence). The ends were cut back, 2 bases at V and 0 bases at J, with 7 bases in the middle. This CDR3 has 14 amino acids. The CDR3 DNA follows: TGTGCCAGTAGTATAATAGACATGAACACTGAAGCTTTCTTT. Amino acids: CASSIIDMNTEAFF.

This chain uses TRBV7-9 with TRBJ2-3, with TRBD2 identical over 9 bases. The V and J ends lost 5 bases and 4 bases, in that order; junction bases with no gene match: 7. This CDR3 has 15 residues. From germline, CDR1 is SEHNR and CDR2 FQNEAQ (reference sequence). CDR3 bases: TGTGCCAGCAGCCAAACTAGCGGGCCCCCAGATACGCAGTATTTT. Encoded protein: CASSQTSGPPDTQYF.

The rearrangement joins TRBV20-1 to TRBJ2-5, with D hard to call. There are 10 residues in the CDR3. Looked up from germline, CDR1 is DFQATT and CDR2 is SNEGSKA (reference sequence). Trimming left V 2 bases short and J 5 bases short, with 3 bases between. The CDR3 is CSARQETQYF. The CDR3 nucleotides are TGCAGTGCTAGACAGGAGACCCAGTACTTC.

This clone was found once. The genes are TRBV5-1 and TRBJ2-7; 9 nucleotides line up with TRBD1. The junction had 13 bases not matched to a gene; V was cut back by 4 bases and J by 5 bases. The CDR3 spans 16 residues. CDR1 is SGHRS and CDR2 is YFSETQ in the germline V gene. The CDR3 loop reads CASSTNAGQGPHEQYF. CDR3 sequence (DNA): TGCGCCAGCAGCACGAACGCGGGACAGGGTCCCCACGAGCAGTACTTC.

The CDR3 loop is CASSVAPTSVSEQFF. The CDR3 bases are TGTGCCAGCAGCGTAGCACCCACTAGCGTCAGTGAGCAGTTCTTC. The rearrangement uses TRBV9 and TRBJ2-1; 7 bases align to TRBD2. The CDR3 is made up of 15 amino acids. The junction had 9 bases not matched to a gene; V was cut back by 0 bases and J by 9 bases. The germline gives CDR1 SGDLS, CDR2 YYNGEE. The whole variable domain, filled in from reference TRBV9 and TRBJ2-1, reads DSGVTQTPKHLITATGQRVTLRCSPRSGDLSVYWYQQSLDQGLQFLIQYYNGEERAKGNILERFSAQQFPDLHSELNLSSLELGDSALYFCASSVAPTSVSEQFFGPGTRLTVL.

The chain uses TRBV15 and TRBJ2-1; D unresolved. The length of the CDR3 is 13 residues. The V gene's germline CDR1 is LNHNV and CDR2 YYDKDF (reference sequence). The V and J ends lost 3 bases and 10 bases respectively, with 13 bases between them. The CDR3 reads CATSRVSSSEQFF. The CDR3 coding sequence is TGTGCCACCAGCAGGGTCAGCTCCTCGGAGCAGTTCTTC.

The rearrangement uses TRBV2 and TRBJ2-6; 11 bases fit TRBD1. This CDR3 is 17 amino acids long. Germline V lookup: CDR1 SNHLY, CDR2 FYNNEI. V was pared by 4 bases and J by 2 bases, with 4 bases of the junction left unmatched. The CDR3 loop reads CASSAGTGGTGANVLTF. In DNA, the CDR3 is TGTGCCAGCAGTGCCGGGACAGGGGGAACTGGGGCCAACGTCCTGACTTTC.

This clone was found once. This chain links TRBV25-1 with TRBJ2-5; D not certain. In germline, CDR1 is MGHDK, CDR2 SYGVNS. The CDR3 is 14 amino acids. Trimming took off 1 base at V and 3 bases at J, with 9 bases between the two ends. This CDR3 reads CASSELSWKETQYF. The DNA for the CDR3 is TGTGCCAGCAGTGAATTGTCGTGGAAAGAGACCCAGTACTTC.

The rearrangement uses TRBV7-3 and TRBJ1-1; a weak D match, TRBD1 (5 bases). Germline V lookup: CDR1 SGHTA, CDR2 FQGTGA. This CDR3 spans 13 amino acids. With 5 bases removed from V and 8 bases from J, the gap between germline ends came to 15 bases. The CDR3: CASSIRDGAEAFF. DNA for the CDR3: TGTGCCAGCAGCATCAGGGACGGAGCCGAAGCTTTCTTT.

The V call is TRBV7-7, the J call TRBJ2-5; no definite D call. The germline gives CDR1 SSHAT, CDR2 FNYEAQ (reference sequence). This CDR3 spans 14 amino acids. The ends were cut back, 1 base at V and 1 base at J, with 7 bases in the middle. CDR3 sequence reads: CASSLVGSQETQYF. DNA for the CDR3: TGTGCCAGCAGCTTAGTGGGCTCCCAAGAGACCCAGTACTTC.

This chain connects TRBV11-2 to TRBJ2-1, with 7 bases identical to TRBD1. CDR1 and CDR2 (germline): SGHAT, FQNNGV. This CDR3 is 15 amino acids long. J was trimmed by 9 bases and V by 2 bases; bases with no gene match: 10. Here the CDR3 reads CASSLLRGGEGEQFF. The CDR3, as DNA: TGTGCCAGCAGCTTATTGAGAGGGGGCGAGGGTGAGCAGTTCTTC.